This T cell receptor (beta chain) was found in a study of CD8+CD57+ T cells in acquired aplastic anemia. At the level of the study: Healthy donor CD4+ cell samples had a mean of approximately 10 million reads.

Germline CDR1 SNHLY, CDR2 FYNNEI. CDR3 length equals 14 residues. As concerns this clonotype: The antigen remains undetermined. One end of the junction does not line up with germline, which may come from a read error.

Whole-study findings and limits: Roughly 30 CD8+ CDR3 sequences occurred in both the patients and the controls. Significant differences in CD8+ Simpson's diversity were not observed between patients and controls.

CDR3 and TCR beta VDJ profiling relied on genomic DNA as the template. One entry per CDR3 protein, called by TCRdb with MiXCR from the reads. This table holds hundreds of thousands of distinct CDR3 sequences, around 68% found once. Sequenced: sorted CD4+, CD8+, or CD8+CD57+ T cells (not recorded which) from PBMCs. The receptor was derived from a human donor in good health, serving as a control. This sequence joins TRBV2 and TRBJ2-3; D is perhaps TRBD2 (6 bases). CDR3: CASKAGLATDTQCF. CDR3 nucleotide sequence: TGTGCCAGCAAGGCGGGACTGGCTACAGATACGCAGTGTTTT.